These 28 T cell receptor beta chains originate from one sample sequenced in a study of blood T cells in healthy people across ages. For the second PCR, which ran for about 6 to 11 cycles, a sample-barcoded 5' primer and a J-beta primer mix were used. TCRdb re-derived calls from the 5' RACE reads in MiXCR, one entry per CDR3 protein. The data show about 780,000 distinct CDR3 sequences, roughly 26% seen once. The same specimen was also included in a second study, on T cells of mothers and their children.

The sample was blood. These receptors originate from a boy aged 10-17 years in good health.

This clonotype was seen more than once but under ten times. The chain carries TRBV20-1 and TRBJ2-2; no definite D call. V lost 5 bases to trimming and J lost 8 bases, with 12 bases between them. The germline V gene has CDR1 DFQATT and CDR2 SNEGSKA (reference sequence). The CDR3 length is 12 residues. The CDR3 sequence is CSALQSPGELFF. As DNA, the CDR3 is TGCAGTGCTTTACAGAGTCCGGGGGAGCTGTTTTTT.

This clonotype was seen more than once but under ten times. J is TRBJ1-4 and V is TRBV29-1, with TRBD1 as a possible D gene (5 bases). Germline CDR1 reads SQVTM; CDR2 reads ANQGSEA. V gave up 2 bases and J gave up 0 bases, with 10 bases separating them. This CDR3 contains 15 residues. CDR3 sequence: CSVEKGSTTNEKLFF. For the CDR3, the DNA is TGCAGCGTTGAAAAGGGGTCAACAACTAATGAAAAACTGTTTTTT. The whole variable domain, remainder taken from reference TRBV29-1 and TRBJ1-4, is SAVISQKPSRDICQRGTSLTIQCQVDSQVTMMFWYRQQPGQSLTLIATANQGSEATYESGFVIDKFPISRPNLTFSTLTVSNMSPEDSSIYLCSVEKGSTTNEKLFFGSGTQLSVL.

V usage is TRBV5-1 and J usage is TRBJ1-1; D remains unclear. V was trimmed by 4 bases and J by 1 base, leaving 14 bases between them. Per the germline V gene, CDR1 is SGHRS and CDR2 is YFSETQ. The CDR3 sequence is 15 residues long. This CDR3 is CASSPWVDSNTEAFF. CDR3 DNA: TGCGCCAGCAGCCCTTGGGTAGATTCGAACACTGAAGCTTTCTTT.

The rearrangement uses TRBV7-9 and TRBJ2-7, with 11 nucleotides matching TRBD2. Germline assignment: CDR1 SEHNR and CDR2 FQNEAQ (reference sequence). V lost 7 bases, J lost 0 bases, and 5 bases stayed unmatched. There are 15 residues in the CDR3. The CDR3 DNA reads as TGTGCCAGCACCAACCTAGCGGGGGGCTCCTACGAGCAGTACGTC. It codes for CASTNLAGGSYEQYV.

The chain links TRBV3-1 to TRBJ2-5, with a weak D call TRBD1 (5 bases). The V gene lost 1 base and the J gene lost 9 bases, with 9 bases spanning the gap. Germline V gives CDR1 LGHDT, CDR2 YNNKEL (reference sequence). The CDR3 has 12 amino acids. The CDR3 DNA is TGTGCCAGCAGCCAAGGGGAAGGGGCCCAGTACTTC. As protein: CASSQGEGAQYF.

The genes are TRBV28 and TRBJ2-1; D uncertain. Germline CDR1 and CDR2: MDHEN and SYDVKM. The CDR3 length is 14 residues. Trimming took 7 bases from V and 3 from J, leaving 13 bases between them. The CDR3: CASTYPGVYNEQFF. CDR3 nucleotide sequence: TGTGCCAGCACCTACCCTGGGGTCTACAATGAGCAGTTCTTC.

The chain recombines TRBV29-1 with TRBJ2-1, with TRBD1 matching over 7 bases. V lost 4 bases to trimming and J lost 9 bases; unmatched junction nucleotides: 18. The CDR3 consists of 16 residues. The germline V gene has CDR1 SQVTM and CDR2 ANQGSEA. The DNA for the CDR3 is TGCAGCGTTGTCGTCTCCGGGACAGCGCCCACGGGTGAGCAGTTCTTC. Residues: CSVVVSGTAPTGEQFF.

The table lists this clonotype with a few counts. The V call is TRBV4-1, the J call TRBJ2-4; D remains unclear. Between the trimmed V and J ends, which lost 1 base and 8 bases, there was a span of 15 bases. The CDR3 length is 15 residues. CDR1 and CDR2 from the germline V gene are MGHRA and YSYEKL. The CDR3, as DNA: TGCGCCAGCAGCCAAGCTCCGGGCTCTACGGACATTCAGTACTTC. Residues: CASSQAPGSTDIQYF.

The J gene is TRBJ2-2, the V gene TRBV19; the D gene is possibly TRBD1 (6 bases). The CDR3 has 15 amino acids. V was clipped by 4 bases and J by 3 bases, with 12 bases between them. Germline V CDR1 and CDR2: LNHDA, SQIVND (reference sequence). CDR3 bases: TGTGCCAGTAGTAAGACAGGTCTGGACACCGGGGAGCTGTTTTTT. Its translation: CASSKTGLDTGELFF.

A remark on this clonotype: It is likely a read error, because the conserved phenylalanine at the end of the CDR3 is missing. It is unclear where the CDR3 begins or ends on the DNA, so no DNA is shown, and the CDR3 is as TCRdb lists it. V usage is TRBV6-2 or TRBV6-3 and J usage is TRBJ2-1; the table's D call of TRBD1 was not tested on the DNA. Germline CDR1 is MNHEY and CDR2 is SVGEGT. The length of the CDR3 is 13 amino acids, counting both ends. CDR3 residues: CASSYPAGGPPQI.

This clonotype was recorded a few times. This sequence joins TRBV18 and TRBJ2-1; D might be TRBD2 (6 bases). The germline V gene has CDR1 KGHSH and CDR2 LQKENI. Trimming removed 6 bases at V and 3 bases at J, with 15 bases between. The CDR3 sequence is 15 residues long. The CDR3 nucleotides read TGTGCCAGCTCCCCATCGGAGGGTCGCTACAATGAGCAGTTCTTC. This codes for CASSPSEGRYNEQFF.

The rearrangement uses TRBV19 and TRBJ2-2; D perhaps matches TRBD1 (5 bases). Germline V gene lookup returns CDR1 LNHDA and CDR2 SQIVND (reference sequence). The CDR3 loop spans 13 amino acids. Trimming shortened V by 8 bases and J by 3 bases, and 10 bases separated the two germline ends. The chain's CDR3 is CASGDSYTGELFF. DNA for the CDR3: TGTGCCAGTGGAGACAGTTACACCGGGGAGCTGTTTTTT.

The CDR3 DNA follows: TGTGCCAGTAATACCGGGACGTGGGAGAATGGCTACACCTTC. Residues: CASNTGTWENGYTF. The chain combines TRBV12-3 or TRBV12-4 with TRBJ1-2, with a possible D match to TRBD1 (5 bases). V gave up 9 bases and J gave up 6 bases, with 20 bases separating them. This CDR3 region has 14 residues.

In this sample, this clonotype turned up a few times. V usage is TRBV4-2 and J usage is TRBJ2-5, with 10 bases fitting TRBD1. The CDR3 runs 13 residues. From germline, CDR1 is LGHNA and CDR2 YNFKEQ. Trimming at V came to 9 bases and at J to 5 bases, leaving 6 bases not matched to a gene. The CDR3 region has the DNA TGTGCCAGACGGGACAGGGGAGACGAGACCCAGTACTTC. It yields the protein CARRDRGDETQYF.

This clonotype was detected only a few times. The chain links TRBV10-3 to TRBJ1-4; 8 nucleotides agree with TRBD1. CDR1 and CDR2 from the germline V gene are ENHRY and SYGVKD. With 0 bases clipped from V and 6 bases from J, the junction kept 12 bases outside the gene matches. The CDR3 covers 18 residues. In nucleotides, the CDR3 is TGTGCCATCAGTGAGTCGGGCAGGGGGCGAAATTTGGATGAAAAACTGTTTTTT. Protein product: CAISESGRGRNLDEKLFF.

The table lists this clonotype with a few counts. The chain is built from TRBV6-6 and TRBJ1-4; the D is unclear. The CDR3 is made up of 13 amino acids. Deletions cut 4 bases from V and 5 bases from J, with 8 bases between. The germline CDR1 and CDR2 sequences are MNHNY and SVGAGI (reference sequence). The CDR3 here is CASSWVRNEKLFF. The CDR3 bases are TGTGCCAGCAGTTGGGTCAGGAATGAAAAACTGTTTTTT.

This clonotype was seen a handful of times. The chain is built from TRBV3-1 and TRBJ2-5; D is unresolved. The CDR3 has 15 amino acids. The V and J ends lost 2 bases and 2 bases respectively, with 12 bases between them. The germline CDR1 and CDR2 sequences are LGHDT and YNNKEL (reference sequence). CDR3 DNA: TGTGCCAGCAGCCAACCAGACGCTTATCAAGAGACCCAGTACTTC. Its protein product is CASSQPDAYQETQYF.

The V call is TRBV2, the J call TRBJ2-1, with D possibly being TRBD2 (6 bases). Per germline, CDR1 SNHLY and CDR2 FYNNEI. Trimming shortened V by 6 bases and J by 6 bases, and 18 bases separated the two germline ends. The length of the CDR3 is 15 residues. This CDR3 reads CASRQRQLGGNEQFF. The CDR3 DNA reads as TGTGCCAGCAGGCAGAGACAGTTGGGGGGCAATGAGCAGTTCTTC.

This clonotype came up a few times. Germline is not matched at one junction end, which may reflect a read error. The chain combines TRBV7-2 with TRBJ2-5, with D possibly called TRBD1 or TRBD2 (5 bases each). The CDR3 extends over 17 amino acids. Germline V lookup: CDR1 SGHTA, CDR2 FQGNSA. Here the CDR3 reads CASSLAGTSGIQATQYF. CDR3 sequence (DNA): TGTGCCAGCAGCTTAGCCGGGACCTCAGGAATCCAAGCGACCCAGTACTTC.

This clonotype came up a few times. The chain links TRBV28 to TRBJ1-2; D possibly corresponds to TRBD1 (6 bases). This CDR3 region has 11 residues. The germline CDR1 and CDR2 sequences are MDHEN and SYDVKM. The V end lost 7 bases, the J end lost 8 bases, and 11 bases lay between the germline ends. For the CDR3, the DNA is TGTGCCAGCAATCAGGGGATGGGCTACACCTTC. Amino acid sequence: CASNQGMGYTF.

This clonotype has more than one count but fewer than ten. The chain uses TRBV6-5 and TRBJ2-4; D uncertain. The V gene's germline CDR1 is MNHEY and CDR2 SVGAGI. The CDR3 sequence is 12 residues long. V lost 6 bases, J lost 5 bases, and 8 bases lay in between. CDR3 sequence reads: CASRGTQNIQYF. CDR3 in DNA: TGTGCCAGCAGGGGCACCCAAAACATTCAGTACTTC.

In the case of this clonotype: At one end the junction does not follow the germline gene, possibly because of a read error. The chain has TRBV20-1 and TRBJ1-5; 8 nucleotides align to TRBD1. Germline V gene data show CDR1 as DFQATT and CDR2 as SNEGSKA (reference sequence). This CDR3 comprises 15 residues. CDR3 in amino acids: CSTRGAGGDNQPQHF. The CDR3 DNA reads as TGCAGTACTAGAGGGGCAGGGGGCGACAATCAGCCCCAGCATTTT.

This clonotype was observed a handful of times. CDR3 DNA sequence: TGTGCCAGCAGTGATCCTGGACCGGGACACCCATACAATGAGCAGTTCTTC. Amino acids: CASSDPGPGHPYNEQFF. V is TRBV6-1 and J is TRBJ2-1; maybe TRBD1 (6 bases). Trimming removed 3 bases from V and 4 bases from J, with 19 bases in between. The germline V gene has CDR1 MNHNS and CDR2 SASEGT. The CDR3 contains 17 residues.

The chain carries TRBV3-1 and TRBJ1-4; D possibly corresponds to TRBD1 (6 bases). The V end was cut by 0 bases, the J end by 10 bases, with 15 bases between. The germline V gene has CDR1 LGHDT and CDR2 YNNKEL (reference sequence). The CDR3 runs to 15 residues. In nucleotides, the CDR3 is TGTGCCAGCAGCCAAGATCCCCAGGGGCTTCGAAAACTGTTTTTT. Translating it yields CASSQDPQGLRKLFF.

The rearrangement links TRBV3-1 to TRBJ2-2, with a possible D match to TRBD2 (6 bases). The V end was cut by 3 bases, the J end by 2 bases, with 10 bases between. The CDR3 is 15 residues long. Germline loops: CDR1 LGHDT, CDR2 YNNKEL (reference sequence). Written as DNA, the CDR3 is TGTGCCAGCAGCCAGTGGGACTCTAACACCGGGGAGCTGTTTTTT. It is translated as CASSQWDSNTGELFF.

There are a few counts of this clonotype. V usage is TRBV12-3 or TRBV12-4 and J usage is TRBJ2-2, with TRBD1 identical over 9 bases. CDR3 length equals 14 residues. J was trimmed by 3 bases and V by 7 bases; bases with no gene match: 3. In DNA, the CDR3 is TGTGCCAGCAAGGGACAGGGATACACCGGGGAGCTGTTTTTT. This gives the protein CASKGQGYTGELFF.

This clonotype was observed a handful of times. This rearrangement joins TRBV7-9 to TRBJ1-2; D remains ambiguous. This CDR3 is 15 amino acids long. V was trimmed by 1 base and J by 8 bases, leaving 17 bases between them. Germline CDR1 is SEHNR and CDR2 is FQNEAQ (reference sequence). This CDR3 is CASSLETKGSGGYTF. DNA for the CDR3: TGTGCCAGCAGCTTAGAGACAAAAGGGTCAGGAGGCTACACCTTC.

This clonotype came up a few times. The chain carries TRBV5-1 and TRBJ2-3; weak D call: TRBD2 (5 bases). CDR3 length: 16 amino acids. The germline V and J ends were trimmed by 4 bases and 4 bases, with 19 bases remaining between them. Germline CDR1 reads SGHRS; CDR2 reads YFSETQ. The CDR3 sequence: CASSPVRGIPADTQYF. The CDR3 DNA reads TGCGCCAGCAGCCCGGTCCGAGGGATACCGGCAGATACGCAGTATTTT.